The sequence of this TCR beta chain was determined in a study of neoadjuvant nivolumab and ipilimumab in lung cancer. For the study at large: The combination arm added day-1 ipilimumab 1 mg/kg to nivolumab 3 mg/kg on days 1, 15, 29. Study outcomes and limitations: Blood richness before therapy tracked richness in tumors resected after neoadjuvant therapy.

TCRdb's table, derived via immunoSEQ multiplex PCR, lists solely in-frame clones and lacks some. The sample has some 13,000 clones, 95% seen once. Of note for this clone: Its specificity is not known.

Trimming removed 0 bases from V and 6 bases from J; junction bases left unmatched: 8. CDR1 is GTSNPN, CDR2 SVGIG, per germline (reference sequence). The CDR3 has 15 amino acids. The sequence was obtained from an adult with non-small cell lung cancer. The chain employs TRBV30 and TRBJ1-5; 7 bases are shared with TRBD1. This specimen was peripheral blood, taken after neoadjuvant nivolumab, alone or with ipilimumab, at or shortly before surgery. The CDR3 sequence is CAWSVLGGGGQPQHF. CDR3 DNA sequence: TGTGCCTGGAGTGTACTAGGGGGCGGTGGTCAGCCCCAGCATTTT.